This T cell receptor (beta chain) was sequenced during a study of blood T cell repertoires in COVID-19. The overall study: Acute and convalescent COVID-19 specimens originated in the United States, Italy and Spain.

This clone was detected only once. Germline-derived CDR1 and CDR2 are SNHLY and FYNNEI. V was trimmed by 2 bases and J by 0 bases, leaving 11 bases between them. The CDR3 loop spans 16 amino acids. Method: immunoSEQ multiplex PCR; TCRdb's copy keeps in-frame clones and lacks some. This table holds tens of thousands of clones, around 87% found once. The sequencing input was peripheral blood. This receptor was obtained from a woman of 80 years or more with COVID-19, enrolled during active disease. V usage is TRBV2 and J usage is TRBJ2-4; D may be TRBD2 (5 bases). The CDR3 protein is CASSESLAIAKNIQYF. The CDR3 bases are TGTGCCAGCAGTGAATCCCTAGCAATAGCCAAAAACATTCAGTACTTC.